Below, 22 T cell receptor beta chains from the same sample are listed, as sequenced in a study of blood T cell repertoires in COVID-19. The protocol was immunoSEQ multiplex PCR, while the TCRdb copy is restricted to in-frame clones and leaves out a portion. The data contain tens of thousands of clones, roughly 80% of them singletons. Source material: peripheral blood. Source of these receptors: a man at least 80 years old with active or convalescent COVID-19.

This rearrangement joins TRBV12-5 to TRBJ1-5; D perhaps matches TRBD1 (6 bases). The CDR3 runs 13 residues. V was clipped by 5 bases and J by 6 bases, with 11 bases between them. Germline CDR1 reads LGHNT; CDR2 reads FRNRAP. CDR3 DNA: TGTGCTAGTGGTAAGACCAGGGGTCAGCCCCAGCATTTT. Protein product: CASGKTRGQPQHF.

This chain joins TRBV7-9 and TRBJ2-1, with TRBD2 matching over 8 bases. This CDR3 is 17 amino acids long. V lost 1 base, J lost 8 bases, and 13 bases stayed unmatched. Germline lookup yields CDR1 SEHNR and CDR2 FQNEAQ (reference sequence). The DNA of the CDR3 is TGTGCCAGCAGCTTAGAAGGGGGGCCGGGACTAGTAGATGAGCAGTTCTTC. Protein: CASSLEGGPGLVDEQFF.

A note on this clone: Other DNA sequences within the sample encode an identical CDR3. This chain uses TRBV18 with TRBJ1-2, with D tentatively TRBD1 (5 bases). The length of the CDR3 is 13 residues. The V and J ends lost 3 bases and 3 bases respectively, with 8 bases between them. Germline V gives CDR1 KGHSH, CDR2 LQKENI. In nucleotides, the CDR3 is TGTGCCAGCTCACCCCAGGGTGACTATGGCTACACCTTC. It codes for CASSPQGDYGYTF.

This chain joins TRBV10-3 and TRBJ2-3; the D gene is possibly TRBD1 (6 bases). V lost 6 bases, J lost 0 bases, and 13 bases lay in between. This CDR3 is built from 15 residues. Germline lookup yields CDR1 ENHRY and CDR2 SYGVKD. CDR3 DNA: TGTGCCATCAGAACTACAGGGAGAAGCACAGATACGCAGTATTTT. Its protein is CAIRTTGRSTDTQYF.

The chain employs TRBV6-5 and TRBJ1-2, with 8 bases identical to TRBD1. The CDR3 extends over 15 amino acids. Germline CDR1 is MNHEY and CDR2 is SVGAGI. V was pared by 8 bases and J by 5 bases, with 13 bases of the junction left unmatched. The CDR3 nucleotides read TGTGCCAGCCTCAGTGGGGACAGGACAGCGTATGGCTACACCTTC. Translation: CASLSGDRTAYGYTF.

This chain uses TRBV29-1 with TRBJ2-3, with 11 bases aligning to TRBD2. The CDR3 extends over 11 amino acids. Per germline, CDR1 SQVTM and CDR2 ANQGSEA. The J segment lost 15 bases and the V segment lost 5 bases, leaving 7 bases of the junction unmatched. The chain's CDR3 is CSVTLAGEKYF. CDR3 DNA: TGCAGCGTTACACTAGCGGGGGAAAAATATTTT.

The rearrangement uses TRBV30 and TRBJ1-6; D is unresolved. V dropped 0 bases and J dropped 4 bases, with 7 bases sitting between them. This CDR3 contains 14 residues. Germline loops: CDR1 GTSNPN, CDR2 SVGIG (reference sequence). The CDR3 loop reads CAWSVADYNSPLHF. CDR3 DNA sequence: TGTGCCTGGAGTGTGGCAGATTATAATTCACCCCTCCACTTT. The whole variable domain, remainder taken from reference TRBV30 and TRBJ1-6, is SQTIHQWPATLVQPVGSPLSLECTVEGTSNPNLYWYRQAAGRGLQLLFYSVGIGQISSEVPQNLSASRPQDRQFILSSKKLLLSDSGFYLCAWSVADYNSPLHFGNGTRLTVT.

This sequence joins TRBV5-6 and TRBJ2-7, with D possibly TRBD2 on 5 matching bases. Per the germline V gene, CDR1 is SGHDT and CDR2 is YYEEEE. Trimming took off 4 bases at V and 0 bases at J, with 14 bases between the two ends. The CDR3 consists of 15 residues. The CDR3, as DNA: TGTGCCAGCAGCCCACCCCTAGCTATCTCCTACGAGCAGTACTTC. Translated: CASSPPLAISYEQYF.

This chain joins TRBV14 and TRBJ2-3; TRBD2 might be the D (6 bases). The length of the CDR3 is 14 residues. V was trimmed by 4 bases and J by 0 bases, leaving 8 bases between them. CDR1 is SGHDN and CDR2 is FVKESK in the germline V gene. CDR3: CASSLGGSTDTQYF. DNA of the CDR3: TGTGCCAGCAGCCTCGGGGGAAGCACAGATACGCAGTATTTT. Drawing the rest from reference TRBV14 and TRBJ2-3, the complete variable domain is EAGVTQFPSHSVIEKGQTVTLRCDPISGHDNLYWYRRVMGKEIKFLLHFVKESKQDESGMPNNRFLAERTGGTYSTLKVQPAELEDSGVYFCASSLGGSTDTQYFGPGTRLTVL.

V gene TRBV7-2 combines with J gene TRBJ1-2; 7 positions agree with TRBD1. Trimming at V came to 5 bases and at J to 7 bases, leaving 13 bases not matched to a gene. Germline CDR1 and CDR2: SGHTA and FQGNSA. This CDR3 spans 15 amino acids. CDR3 amino acids: CASSPRNDRVGGYTF. The CDR3 DNA follows: TGTGCCAGCAGCCCCCGCAATGACAGGGTCGGTGGCTACACCTTC.

This chain's CDR3 is CASRGWGQGADEQYF. The CDR3 nucleotides read TGTGCCAGTCGAGGGTGGGGACAGGGGGCGGACGAGCAGTACTTC. V and J are TRBV19 and TRBJ2-7, with TRBD1 identical over 12 bases. The J segment lost 5 bases and the V segment lost 8 bases, leaving 10 bases of the junction unmatched. Germline lookup yields CDR1 LNHDA and CDR2 SQIVND (reference sequence). The CDR3 spans 15 residues.

This chain joins TRBV12-3 or TRBV12-4 and TRBJ1-6; D may be TRBD1 (6 bases). This CDR3 contains 13 residues. Trimming took 10 bases from V and 9 from J, leaving 16 bases between them. In nucleotides, the CDR3 is TGTGCCACCCGGGGGGGGCGCCTTTCACCCCTCCACTTT. It specifies CATRGGRLSPLHF.

The V call is TRBV18, the J call TRBJ1-1; D gene uncertain. Per germline, CDR1 KGHSH and CDR2 LQKENI. The CDR3 runs to 14 residues. Trimming stripped 4 bases from V and 3 bases from J, with 12 bases between. CDR3 in DNA: TGTGCCAGCTCACGAGGTGGGTCCCACACTGAAGCTTTCTTT. Its translation is CASSRGGSHTEAFF.

The CDR3 sequence is CAISDGLASGNTIYF. CDR3 nucleotides: TGTGCCATCAGTGATGGACTCGCCTCTGGAAACACCATATATTTT. The rearrangement links TRBV10-3 to TRBJ1-3; no clear D. Trimming removed 3 bases at V and 0 bases at J, with 9 bases between. There are 15 residues in the CDR3. The germline V gene encodes CDR1 ENHRY and CDR2 SYGVKD.

J is TRBJ2-3 and V is TRBV27, with 9 bases fitting TRBD2. Germline CDR1 MNHEY, CDR2 SMNVEV (reference sequence). J was trimmed by 1 base and V by 7 bases; bases with no gene match: 6. The CDR3 loop spans 15 amino acids. Here the CDR3 reads CASNLAGSGTDTQYF. CDR3 DNA sequence: TGTGCCAGCAACCTAGCGGGGAGTGGCACAGATACGCAGTATTTT.

This clone was observed once. V gene TRBV5-1 combines with J gene TRBJ2-1, with a tentative D call TRBD1 (6 bases). V was shortened by 5 bases and J by 4 bases, with 19 bases between the two germline ends. Germline V gene lookup returns CDR1 SGHRS and CDR2 YFSETQ. The CDR3 runs to 16 residues. The CDR3 DNA sequence: TGCGCCAGCAGTTCTGGACAGCGGAACGTTTACAATGAGCAGTTCTTC. This codes for CASSSGQRNVYNEQFF.

The rearrangement uses TRBV18 and TRBJ2-3; no clear D gene. Looked up from germline, CDR1 is KGHSH and CDR2 is LQKENI. Deletions cut 0 bases from V and 9 bases from J, with 19 bases between. The CDR3 consists of 16 residues. The CDR3 DNA reads as TGTGCCAGCTCACCACCCCCCGCTAGTCACATCCAGACGCAGTATTTT. Protein sequence: CASSPPPASHIQTQYF. Combining the CDR3 with reference TRBV18 and TRBJ2-3 gives the whole variable domain NAGVMQNPRHLVRRRGQEARLRCSPMKGHSHVYWYRQLPEEGLKFMVYLQKENIIDESGMPKERFSAEFPKEGPSILRIQQVVRGDSAAYFCASSPPPASHIQTQYFGPGTRLTVL.

This rearrangement joins TRBV30 to TRBJ2-2; TRBD1 agrees at 9 bases. Germline CDR1 and CDR2: GTSNPN and SVGIG (reference sequence). V dropped 5 bases and J dropped 4; count of bases not matched to a gene: 8. The CDR3 totals 15 residues. CDR3 loop: CAWGRGTGSTGELFF. The CDR3 coding sequence is TGTGCCTGGGGCCGCGGGACAGGGTCCACCGGGGAGCTGTTTTTT.

The chain recombines TRBV6-6 with TRBJ1-1; D perhaps matches TRBD1 (5 bases). The CDR3 is made up of 13 amino acids. Germline CDR1 is MNHNY and CDR2 is SVGAGI (reference sequence). The ends were cut back, 6 bases at V and 10 bases at J, with 18 bases in the middle. The CDR3: CASSPIGQVRAFF. Written as DNA, the CDR3 is TGTGCCAGCAGCCCCATCGGACAAGTGAGAGCTTTCTTT.

This clone was seen just once. CDR3: CASSLGPGDYEQYF. CDR3 in DNA: TGTGCCAGCAGCTTAGGTCCAGGGGACTACGAGCAGTACTTC. This chain joins TRBV7-2 and TRBJ2-7, with D possibly being TRBD1 (6 bases). V was pared by 1 base and J by 3 bases, with 10 bases between. CDR1 is SGHTA, CDR2 FQGNSA, per germline. This CDR3 is built from 14 residues.

In regard to this clone: Different DNA sequences within this sample yield the same CDR3. J is TRBJ1-3 and V is TRBV5-1, with D possibly being TRBD1 (5 bases). This CDR3 comprises 14 residues. With 4 bases removed from V and 0 bases from J, the gap between germline ends came to 8 bases. Germline V gives CDR1 SGHRS, CDR2 YFSETQ. Here the CDR3 reads CASSLQDSGNTIYF. CDR3 sequence (DNA): TGCGCCAGCAGCCTACAGGACTCTGGAAACACCATATATTTT.

This clone was observed once. This sequence joins TRBV6-5 and TRBJ2-5, with D hard to call. The CDR3 consists of 13 residues. V dropped 6 bases and J dropped 5 bases, with 13 bases sitting between them. Germline V lookup: CDR1 MNHEY, CDR2 SVGAGI. The CDR3 DNA is TGTGCCAGCAGAACTTCTGTGGTGGAGACCCAGTACTTC. Protein sequence: CASRTSVVETQYF.